The rows below give T cell receptor beta chains drawn from one sample of a study of identical twins. TCRdb analysed the 5' RACE reads with MiXCR anew, one entry per CDR3 protein. The sample lists about 430,000 distinct CDR3 sequences; about a fifth were seen once. Sequencing input: naive T cells sorted from blood. Receptors originate from a man aged 50 or older in good health. CDR3s include the opening cysteine and the closing phenylalanine or tryptophan. The order of the fields is CDR3 length, J gene, D gene, V gene, CDR3 protein. A D gene is named only where the DNA matches it firmly.

length: 13
J: TRBJ1-4
D: TRBD1
V: TRBV29-1
CDR3: CSVVPRGREKLFF

length: 14
J: TRBJ2-7
D: TRBD1
V: TRBV20-1
CDR3: CSAGGGQGTYEQYF

length: 15
J: TRBJ2-7
D: .
V: TRBV20-1
CDR3: CAPGSAYGGSYEQYF

length: 15
J: TRBJ1-3
D: .
V: TRBV12-3/TRBV12-4
CDR3: CASSFRRSSGNTIYF

length: 13
J: TRBJ2-7
D: .
V: TRBV7-6
CDR3: CASSLDTRAKQYF

length: 14
J: TRBJ2-2
D: .
V: TRBV15
CDR3: CATSRDAGSGELFF

length: 15
J: TRBJ2-2
D: TRBD2
V: TRBV2
CDR3: CASIRAGVNTGELFF

length: 13
J: TRBJ2-7
D: TRBD1
V: TRBV29-1
CDR3: CSVVGTGTYEQYF

length: 12
J: TRBJ1-5
D: .
V: TRBV24-1
CDR3: CATSDPGQPQHF

length: 15
J: TRBJ1-2
D: .
V: TRBV28
CDR3: CASSPVSLEGGGYTF

length: 14
J: TRBJ2-1
D: .
V: TRBV27
CDR3: CASSPGTEYNEQFF

length: 16
J: TRBJ2-7
D: .
V: TRBV7-2
CDR3: CASSLGGSAPLGEQYF